This record covers a single TCR beta chain. Its antigen is unidentified. This sample was taken from a study of cytomegalovirus exposure and HLA in healthy donors. Whole-study results and caveats: Looking again later, the authors saw that most CMV-associated TCR beta chains seemed HLA-restricted.

With 60 Vbeta and 13 Jbeta primers, the PCR was carried out. Only in-frame clones appear in the TCRdb table, and some are missing; sequencing was by immunoSEQ multiplex PCR. The repertoire consists of 95,000 to 120,000 clones, with roughly four fifths occurring once and the leading ten covering 2.5%. Looked up from germline, CDR1 is MDHEN and CDR2 is SYDVKM. The CDR3 spans 15 residues. Trimming cost V 6 bases and J 1 base, with 13 bases left between them. The material sequenced was PBMCs. V and J are TRBV28 and TRBJ1-5, with TRBD1 as a possible D gene (6 bases). This receptor was identified in a woman aged 18-29 years in good health and CMV-seronegative. The DNA for the CDR3 is TGTGCCAGCAGCACGGACCAGGGGAGCAATCAGCCCCAGCATTTT. Translation: CASSTDQGSNQPQHF.